The rows below give T cell receptor beta chains drawn from one sample of a study of blood T cell repertoires in COVID-19. The repertoire was sequenced with immunoSEQ multiplex PCR; TCRdb's copy has only in-frame clones and lacks some. The sample holds around 230,000 clones, around 80% seen once. Source material: PBMCs or T cells enriched from blood (not recorded which). The receptors shown here come from a man aged 35-49 years who had recovered from COVID-19. Both conserved end residues are part of each CDR3. A D gene is named only where the DNA matches it firmly. For some rows the clone size is stated as once, few or many, or as a class when expanded; others skip it.

v_gene	d_gene	j_gene	abundance	CDR3aa	CDR3nt
TRBV7-9	NA	TRBJ2-1	NA	CASSPHRGGNLNEQFF	TGTGCCAGCAGCCCACATAGGGGCGGAAACCTCAATGAGCAGTTCTTC
TRBV12-3/TRBV12-4	NA	TRBJ1-1	NA	CASSFYRDTEAFF	TGTGCCAGCAGTTTTTACAGAGACACTGAAGCTTTCTTT
TRBV4-3	TRBD1	TRBJ2-3	NA	CASSQEGDREADTQYF	TGCGCCAGCAGCCAAGAGGGGGACAGGGAGGCAGATACGCAGTATTTT
TRBV5-1	TRBD1	TRBJ1-1	NA	CASSSEGDRGPEAFF	TGCGCCAGCAGCTCGGAAGGGGACAGGGGACCTGAAGCTTTCTTT
TRBV19	TRBD2	TRBJ2-6	NA	CASSIGGSSGANVLTF	TGTGCCAGTAGTATCGGGGGGAGCTCTGGGGCCAACGTCCTGACTTTC
TRBV11-2	TRBD2	TRBJ2-5	NA	CASSLGSGGVKETQYF	TGTGCCAGCAGCTTAGGAAGCGGGGGCGTCAAAGAGACCCAGTACTTC
TRBV7-2	NA	TRBJ1-4	NA	CASSLTRDEKLFF	TGTGCCAGCAGCTTAACTAGGGATGAAAAACTGTTTTTT
TRBV5-1	NA	TRBJ1-1	NA	CASSSYGQGNTEAFF	TGCGCCAGCAGCTCGTACGGTCAGGGGAACACTGAAGCTTTCTTT
TRBV5-1	NA	TRBJ2-1	few	CASSLPSNEQFF	TGCGCCAGCAGCTTGCCGAGCAATGAGCAGTTCTTC
TRBV7-2	NA	TRBJ1-5	NA	CASSFRDQPQHF	TGTGCCAGCAGCTTCAGGGATCAGCCCCAGCATTTT
TRBV6-5	TRBD2	TRBJ2-7	NA	CASSRISGSYEQYF	TGTGCCAGCAGTCGGATTAGCGGGAGCTACGAGCAGTACTTC
TRBV7-2	NA	TRBJ1-5	NA	CASSLRGGGNQPQHF	TGTGCCAGCAGCCTGAGGGGGGGTGGCAATCAGCCCCAGCATTTT
TRBV7-3	NA	TRBJ1-6	NA	CASSLRPTGRGSPLHF	TGTGCCAGCAGCCTCAGACCCACAGGGCGCGGATCACCCCTCCACTTT
TRBV3-1/TRBV3-2	NA	TRBJ2-5	NA	CASSHGRNRETQYF	TGTGCCAGCAGCCACGGGAGAAATAGAGAGACCCAGTACTTC
TRBV10-1	NA	TRBJ2-5	NA	CASRDSIQETQYF	TGCGCCAGCAGGGACTCCATCCAAGAGACCCAGTACTTC
TRBV11-2	NA	TRBJ2-7	once	CASSLTVGAYEQYF	TGTGCCAGCAGCCTCACGGTTGGAGCCTACGAGCAGTACTTC
TRBV3-1/TRBV3-2	NA	TRBJ1-5	once	CASSLRRGQPQHF	TGTGCCAGCAGCCTCAGGAGGGGTCAGCCCCAGCATTTT
TRBV11-2	NA	TRBJ2-5	NA	CASSLPSRTVLQETQYF	TGTGCCAGCAGCTTACCTAGCAGGACCGTCCTCCAAGAGACCCAGTACTTC
TRBV4-2	TRBD1	TRBJ1-2	NA	CASSQLAGTGGLNYGYTF	TGTGCCAGCAGCCAACTCGCCGGGACAGGGGGACTTAACTATGGCTACACCTTC
TRBV11-2	NA	TRBJ1-1	NA	CASRATANTEAFF	TGTGCCAGCAGGGCCACAGCGAACACTGAAGCTTTCTTT
TRBV27	TRBD2	TRBJ2-1	NA	CASSPIGEGTYNEQFF	TGTGCCAGCAGCCCCATCGGGGAGGGTACCTACAATGAGCAGTTCTTC
TRBV28	TRBD1	TRBJ1-2	few	CASSLGQGNYGYTF	TGTGCCAGCAGTTTAGGACAGGGGAACTATGGCTACACCTTC
TRBV20-1	NA	TRBJ2-1	NA	CSASPRDEQFF	TGCAGTGCTAGCCCCCGGGATGAGCAGTTCTTC
TRBV5-4	NA	TRBJ1-1	once	CASSLEPGGNTEAFF	TGTGCCAGCAGCTTGGAGCCGGGAGGGAACACTGAAGCTTTCTTT
TRBV3-1/TRBV3-2	NA	TRBJ1-1	NA	CASSQVAGETEAFF	TGTGCCAGCAGCCAAGTCGCGGGGGAGACTGAAGCTTTCTTT
TRBV2	TRBD2	TRBJ2-2	NA	CASSENGGASTGELFF	TGTGCCAGCAGTGAAAACGGGGGGGCCAGCACCGGGGAGCTGTTTTTT
TRBV19	NA	TRBJ1-4	NA	CASRDSTNEKLFF	TGTGCCAGTAGGGACTCAACTAATGAAAAACTGTTTTTT
TRBV5-1	NA	TRBJ1-2	NA	CASSLWQNYGYTF	TGCGCCAGCAGCTTGTGGCAGAACTATGGCTACACCTTC
TRBV5-4	TRBD1	TRBJ2-5	few	CASSDRQGGETQYF	TGTGCCAGCAGCGATCGACAGGGCGGTGAGACCCAGTACTTC
TRBV7-8	TRBD2	TRBJ2-1	NA	CASSPSSGRAREQFF	TGTGCCAGCAGCCCCTCTAGCGGGAGGGCTCGCGAGCAGTTCTTC
TRBV5-4	NA	TRBJ2-3	NA	CATSPMGTPPDTQYF	TGTGCCACCTCACCGATGGGGACTCCACCCGATACGCAGTATTTT
TRBV2	TRBD1	TRBJ1-2	NA	CASSGQGYGYTF	TGTGCCAGCAGTGGACAGGGCTATGGCTACACCTTC
TRBV28	NA	TRBJ2-1	NA	CASSSGTLYNEQFF	TGTGCCAGCAGTTCCGGGACACTCTACAATGAGCAGTTCTTC
TRBV18	TRBD1	TRBJ2-7	NA	CASSRAGQGYDEQYF	TGTGCCAGCTCACGCGCGGGACAGGGGTACGACGAGCAGTACTTC
TRBV10-1	NA	TRBJ1-4	NA	CASSESREKLFF	TGCGCCAGCAGTGAGTCCCGTGAAAAACTGTTTTTT
TRBV7-3	NA	TRBJ2-1	NA	CASSQAAGQGEQFF	TGTGCCAGCAGCCAGGCGGCGGGGCAGGGTGAGCAGTTCTTC
TRBV7-3	NA	TRBJ1-2	few	CASSQTGNYGYTF	TGTGCCAGCAGCCAAACAGGGAACTATGGCTACACCTTC
TRBV6-5	TRBD1	TRBJ2-7	NA	CATTGTGIYEQYF	TGTGCCACCACCGGGACAGGGATCTACGAGCAGTACTTC
TRBV3-1/TRBV3-2	TRBD2	TRBJ2-7	NA	CASSQALAGNSGEQYF	TGTGCCAGCAGCCAAGCACTAGCGGGAAATTCGGGCGAGCAGTACTTC
TRBV28	NA	TRBJ1-2	NA	CASSSIQVTNYGYTF	TGTGCCAGCAGTTCGATCCAGGTTACGAACTATGGCTACACCTTC
TRBV6-1	NA	TRBJ1-2	few	CASSEGAYGYTF	TGTGCCAGCAGTGAAGGGGCCTATGGCTACACCTTC
TRBV4-3	NA	TRBJ2-1	NA	CASSQEFADFYNNEQFF	TGCGCCAGCAGCCAAGAATTCGCGGACTTTTACAACAATGAGCAGTTCTTC